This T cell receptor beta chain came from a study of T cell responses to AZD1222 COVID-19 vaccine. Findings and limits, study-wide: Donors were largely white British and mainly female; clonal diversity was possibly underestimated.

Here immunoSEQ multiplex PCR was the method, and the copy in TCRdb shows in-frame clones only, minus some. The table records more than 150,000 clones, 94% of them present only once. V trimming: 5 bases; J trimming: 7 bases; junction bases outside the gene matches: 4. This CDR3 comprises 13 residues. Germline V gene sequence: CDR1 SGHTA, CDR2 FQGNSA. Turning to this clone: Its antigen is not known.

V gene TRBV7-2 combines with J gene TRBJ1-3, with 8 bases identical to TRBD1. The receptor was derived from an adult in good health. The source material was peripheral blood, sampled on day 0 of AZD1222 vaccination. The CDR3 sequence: CASSLRQGNTIYF. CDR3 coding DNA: TGTGCCAGCAGCCTAAGACAGGGGAACACCATATATTTT.